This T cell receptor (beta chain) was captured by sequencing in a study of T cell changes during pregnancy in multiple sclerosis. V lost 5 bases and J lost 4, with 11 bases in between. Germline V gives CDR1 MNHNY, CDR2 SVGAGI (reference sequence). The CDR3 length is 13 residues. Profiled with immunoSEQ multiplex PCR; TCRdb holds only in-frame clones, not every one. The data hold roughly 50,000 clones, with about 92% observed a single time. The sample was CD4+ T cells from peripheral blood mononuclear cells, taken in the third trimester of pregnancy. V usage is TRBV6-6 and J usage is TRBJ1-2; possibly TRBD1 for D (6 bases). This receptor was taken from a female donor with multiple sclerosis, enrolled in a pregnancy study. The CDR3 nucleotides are TGTGCCAGCAGTATCCCGGACAGCTATGGCTACACCTTC. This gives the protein CASSIPDSYGYTF.